Listed below are T cell receptor beta chains from one sample, sequenced in a study of response to subunit inactivated influenza vaccine. TCRdb reprocessed the RT-PCR reads with MiXCR, giving one entry per CDR3 protein. This sample has hundreds of thousands of distinct CDR3 sequences, with approximately 15% found just once. The sequences come from PBMCs from blood, collected about 13 days after vaccination. The receptors derive from a man between 45 and 60 years old who received an inactivated influenza vaccine. Each CDR3 is given with its conserved first and last residue. Each record gives: D gene, CDR3 length, clone size, J gene, V gene, CDR3 protein, CDR3 DNA. D genes are given only for firm matches. Some rows mark clone size as missing; the rest say once, few, many or name a class of expanded clone.

TRBD1,15,NA,TRBJ1-4,TRBV7-2,CASRTGTGVNEKLFF,TGTGCCAGCAGGACCGGGACAGGGGTAAATGAAAAGCTGTTTTTT
NA,15,many,TRBJ2-3,TRBV9,CASSVELRREGTQYF,TGTGCCAGCAGCGTAGAACTGAGACGCGAGGGTACGCAGTATTTT
TRBD2,16,few,TRBJ2-5,TRBV29-1,CSVDNGWGLAEETQYF,TGCAGCGTTGACAACGGCTGGGGCCTAGCGGAAGAGACCCAGTACTTC
NA,15,NA,TRBJ2-4,TRBV27,CASSPWGNLKNIQYF,TGTGCCAGCAGTCCCTGGGGCAACCTCAAAAACATTCAGTACTTC
TRBD2,15,NA,TRBJ2-1,TRBV3-1,CASSHTTSGNNEQFF,TGTGCCAGCAGCCATACGACTAGCGGAAACAATGAGCAGTTCTTC
TRBD2,19,NA,TRBJ2-2,TRBV6-1,CASSRRTSGGTPFTGELFF,TGTGCCAGCAGTCGAAGGACTAGCGGGGGGACCCCCTTCACCGGGGAGCTGTTTTTT
NA,16,few,TRBJ2-3,TRBV7-9,CASSLGRTLGTDTQYF,TGTGCCAGCAGCTTAGGACGCACCCTAGGCACAGATACGCAGTATTTT
NA,13,NA,TRBJ2-2,TRBV7-3,CASSPMDTGELFF,TGTGCCAGCAGCCCGATGGACACCGGGGAGCTGTTTTTT
NA,13,NA,TRBJ1-1,TRBV6-2/TRBV6-3,CATQALGNTEAFF,TGTGCCACCCAAGCGTTGGGGAACACTGAAGCTTTCTTT
NA,12,few,TRBJ2-3,TRBV28,CASFRAQGPQYF,TGTGCCAGCTTCCGAGCGCAGGGGCCGCAGTATTTT
NA,15,few,TRBJ1-5,TRBV6-1,CASSGTGFSNQPQHF,TGTGCCAGCAGTGGGACGGGATTTAGCAATCAGCCCCAGCATTTT
NA,16,few,TRBJ1-4,TRBV7-9,CASSLGGTLTNEKLFF,TGTGCCAGCAGCCTTGGGGGAACTCTTACTAATGAAAAACTGTTTTTT
NA,17,few,TRBJ2-3,TRBV14,CASSRGRGQQSTDTQYF,TGTGCCAGCAGCCGGGGCCGCGGACAGCAATCCACAGATACGCAGTATTTT
NA,16,many,TRBJ2-7,TRBV4-1,CASSQDPPGRTYEQYF,TGCGCCAGCAGCCAAGATCCACCGGGACGGACCTACGAGCAGTACTTC
TRBD2,15,NA,TRBJ2-7,TRBV7-9,CASSLTSGRNDEQYF,TGTGCCAGCAGCCTAACTAGCGGGAGGAACGACGAGCAGTACTTC
NA,13,NA,TRBJ2-5,TRBV12-3/TRBV12-4,CASSLRGSETQYF,TGTGCCAGCAGTTTGCGGGGTAGCGAGACCCAGTACTTC
TRBD1,13,NA,TRBJ1-2,TRBV27,CASTGQGAGGYTF,TGTGCCAGCACGGGACAGGGGGCTGGAGGCTACACCTTC
NA,14,few,TRBJ2-3,TRBV20-1,CSASAPSSTDTQYF,TGCAGTGCTAGTGCGCCTAGCAGCACAGATACGCAGTATTTT
NA,14,NA,TRBJ2-1,TRBV4-1,CASSPTVYGDEQFF,TGCGCCAGCAGCCCCACAGTCTACGGGGATGAGCAGTTCTTC
NA,19,few,TRBJ2-6,TRBV24-1,CATSDLVAAAVSGANVLTF,TGTGCCACCAGTGATTTGGTTGCCGCCGCGGTCTCTGGGGCCAACGTCCTGACTTTC
TRBD2,17,NA,TRBJ2-1,TRBV12-3/TRBV12-4,CASSPRMTSGVNNEQFF,TGTGCCAGCAGTCCTCGAATGACTAGCGGGGTAAACAATGAGCAGTTCTTC
TRBD2,18,few,TRBJ2-1,TRBV29-1,CSFGGWRAGTTYYNEQFF,TGCAGCTTTGGAGGGTGGAGGGCCGGGACTACCTATTACAATGAGCAGTTCTTC
TRBD2,16,many,TRBJ2-3,TRBV20-1,CSARGGLAGAGDTQYF,TGCAGTGCCAGGGGAGGGCTAGCGGGAGCCGGGGATACGCAGTATTTT
NA,14,few,TRBJ2-7,TRBV7-2,CASSHSGTTYEQYF,TGTGCCAGCAGCCACTCAGGGACAACCTACGAGCAGTACTTC
NA,13,NA,TRBJ1-1,TRBV25-1,CATRAGSDTEAFF,TGTGCCACCCGAGCAGGGAGTGACACTGAAGCTTTCTTT
TRBD1,14,few,TRBJ2-3,TRBV18,CASSDRGLTDTQYF,TGTGCCAGCTCGGACAGGGGGCTCACAGATACGCAGTATTTT
NA,18,NA,TRBJ2-6,TRBV20-1,CSARTPRGALSGANVLTF,TGCAGTGCTCGGACCCCTCGGGGGGCTCTCTCTGGGGCCAACGTCCTGACTTTC
TRBD2,15,NA,TRBJ2-2,TRBV29-1,CSVEDLTSGLGELFF,TGCAGCGTTGAAGATTTGACTAGCGGACTCGGGGAGCTGTTTTTT
NA,15,many,TRBJ2-7,TRBV6-5,CASRDSGTGAAEQYF,TGTGCCAGCAGAGACTCCGGGACCGGAGCGGCGGAGCAGTACTTC
NA,14,NA,TRBJ2-3,TRBV5-1,CASSVGTPTDTQYF,TGCGCCAGCAGCGTGGGGACCCCTACAGATACGCAGTATTTT
NA,13,NA,TRBJ2-7,TRBV28,CASSLVEVHEQYF,TGTGCCAGCAGTTTGGTGGAGGTCCACGAGCAGTACTTC
NA,12,NA,TRBJ2-3,TRBV5-1,CGSRGSTDTQYF,TGCGGATCAAGGGGGAGCACAGATACGCAGTATTTT
TRBD1,13,NA,TRBJ1-2,TRBV3-1,CASSHLQGNGYTF,TGTGCCAGCAGCCATCTACAGGGGAATGGCTACACCTTC
NA,15,NA,TRBJ2-3,TRBV6-2/TRBV6-3,CASSYRAKGTDTQYF,TGTGCCAGCAGTTACAGGGCTAAGGGCACAGATACGCAGTATTTT
NA,14,few,TRBJ1-2,TRBV20-1,CSAIPGRASYGYTF,TGCAGTGCCATACCGGGCAGGGCATCCTATGGCTACACCTTC
NA,15,NA,TRBJ2-2,TRBV6-2/TRBV6-3,CASRKTQANTGELFF,TGTGCCAGCAGAAAGACGCAAGCGAACACCGGGGAGCTGTTTTTT